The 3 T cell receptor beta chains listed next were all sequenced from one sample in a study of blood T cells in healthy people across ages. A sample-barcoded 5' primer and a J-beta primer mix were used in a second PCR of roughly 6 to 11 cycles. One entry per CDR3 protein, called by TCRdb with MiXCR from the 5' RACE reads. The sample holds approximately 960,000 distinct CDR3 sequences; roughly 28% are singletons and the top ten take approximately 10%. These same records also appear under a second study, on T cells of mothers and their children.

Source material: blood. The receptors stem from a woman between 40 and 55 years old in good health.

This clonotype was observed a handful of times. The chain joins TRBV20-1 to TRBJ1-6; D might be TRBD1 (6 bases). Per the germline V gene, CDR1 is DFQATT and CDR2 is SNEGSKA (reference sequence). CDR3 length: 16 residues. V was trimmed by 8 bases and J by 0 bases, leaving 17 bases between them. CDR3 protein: CSSQGQGGSYNSPLHF. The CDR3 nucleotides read TGCAGTTCCCAGGGGCAGGGAGGCTCCTATAATTCACCCCTCCACTTT.

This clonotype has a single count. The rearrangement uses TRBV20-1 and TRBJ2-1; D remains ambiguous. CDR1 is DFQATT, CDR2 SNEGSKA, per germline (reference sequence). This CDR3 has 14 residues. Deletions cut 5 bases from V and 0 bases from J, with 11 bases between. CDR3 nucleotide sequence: TGCAGTGCTCCCGGCTTAAGCTCCTACAATGAGCAGTTCTTC. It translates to CSAPGLSSYNEQFF.

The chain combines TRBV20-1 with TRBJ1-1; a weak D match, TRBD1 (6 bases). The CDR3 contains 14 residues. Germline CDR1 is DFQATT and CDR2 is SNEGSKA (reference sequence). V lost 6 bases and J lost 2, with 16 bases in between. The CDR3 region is CSAAVIQGNTEAFF. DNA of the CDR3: TGCAGTGCGGCCGTTATACAGGGAAACACTGAAGCTTTCTTT.